The TCR beta chain under discussion was sequenced for a study of CD8+ T cells in alopecia areata. Following extraction, RNA underwent reverse transcription to cDNA, which served as the sequencing template. Some clones are missing from TCRdb's copy, which holds only in-frame ones; the method was immunoSEQ multiplex PCR. The profile shows around 100,000 clones, around 40% of them singletons. Germline V lookup: CDR1 LNHDA, CDR2 SQIVND (reference sequence). This CDR3 comprises 15 residues. The V end was cut by 5 bases, the J end by 5 bases, with 18 bases between. Indicated treatment: oral pan-JAK inhibitor, 5-10 mg twice daily.

The chain recombines TRBV19 with TRBJ2-5; no firm D call. This sample comprised CD8+ T cells sorted from blood, obtained at week 24, from a patient treated with tofacitinib. This receptor was obtained from a human donor with alopecia areata. The CDR3 region is CASSPGPGQAETQYF. CDR3 nucleotide sequence: TGTGCCAGTAGTCCTGGGCCCGGTCAAGCGGAGACCCAGTACTTC.